These T cell receptor beta chains were read from a single sample in a study of blood T cell repertoires in COVID-19. Measured with immunoSEQ multiplex PCR; TCRdb has only the in-frame clones, and not every one. The table includes about 280,000 clones, 83% detected once. The sequencing input was peripheral blood. These receptor sequences come from a woman in her forties or fifties who had recovered from COVID-19. Each CDR3 is given with its conserved first and last residue. Fields, in order: CDR3 length, V gene, J gene, D gene, clone size, CDR3 DNA, CDR3 protein. A D gene is named only where the DNA matches it firmly. Only part of the rows carry a size: once, few, many, or a class if the clone is expanded.

cdr3_length: 15
v_call: TRBV18
j_call: TRBJ1-6
d_call: -
clone_size: -
cdr3_nt: TGTGCCAGCTCACGGGACGGGAGAGGGGATTCACCCCTCCACTTT
cdr3_aa: CASSRDGRGDSPLHF

cdr3_length: 15
v_call: TRBV6-4
j_call: TRBJ2-7
d_call: TRBD2
clone_size: -
cdr3_nt: TGTGCCAGCAGTCCCACTAGCGGGCCACCTTACGAGCAGTACTTC
cdr3_aa: CASSPTSGPPYEQYF

cdr3_length: 14
v_call: TRBV29-1
j_call: TRBJ1-1
d_call: TRBD1
clone_size: once
cdr3_nt: TGCAGCGTGGTAGACAGGGGGCATGGGACTGAAGCTTTCTTT
cdr3_aa: CSVVDRGHGTEAFF

cdr3_length: 15
v_call: TRBV7-2
j_call: TRBJ2-4
d_call: TRBD1
clone_size: -
cdr3_nt: TGTGCCAGCGGCCGGGACAGAATAGCCAAAAACATTCAGTACTTC
cdr3_aa: CASGRDRIAKNIQYF

cdr3_length: 14
v_call: TRBV5-8
j_call: TRBJ2-7
d_call: TRBD1
clone_size: -
cdr3_nt: TGTGCCAGCAGCTCCGGGACAGGGCATCACGAGCAGTACTTC
cdr3_aa: CASSSGTGHHEQYF

cdr3_length: 15
v_call: TRBV5-6
j_call: TRBJ1-1
d_call: TRBD1
clone_size: -
cdr3_nt: TGTGCCAGCAGCGGGGGGACAGGGGTTCACACTGAAGCTTTCTTT
cdr3_aa: CASSGGTGVHTEAFF

cdr3_length: 14
v_call: TRBV9
j_call: TRBJ1-4
d_call: -
clone_size: -
cdr3_nt: TGTGCCAGCAGCGTAGACTTCGGGGGGGAAAAACTGTTTTTT
cdr3_aa: CASSVDFGGEKLFF

cdr3_length: 20
v_call: TRBV4-3
j_call: TRBJ1-4
d_call: TRBD1
clone_size: -
cdr3_nt: TGCGCCAGCAGCCAAGATCCAGGAGGGACAGGGGGATCAACTAATGAAAAACTGTTTTTT
cdr3_aa: CASSQDPGGTGGSTNEKLFF

cdr3_length: 12
v_call: TRBV5-1
j_call: TRBJ2-1
d_call: -
clone_size: -
cdr3_nt: TGCGCCAGCAGGGTCTCCCGGGATGAGCAGTTCTTC
cdr3_aa: CASRVSRDEQFF

cdr3_length: 16
v_call: TRBV18
j_call: TRBJ2-1
d_call: TRBD2
clone_size: -
cdr3_nt: TGTGCCAGCTCACCATCGTCTAGCGGAATCTACAATGAGCAGTTCTTC
cdr3_aa: CASSPSSSGIYNEQFF

cdr3_length: 16
v_call: TRBV11-2
j_call: TRBJ1-2
d_call: TRBD1
clone_size: -
cdr3_nt: TGTGCCAGCAGCTTAGGGGGGACAGGGGGCAACTATGGCTACACCTTC
cdr3_aa: CASSLGGTGGNYGYTF

cdr3_length: 15
v_call: TRBV9
j_call: TRBJ2-1
d_call: -
clone_size: -
cdr3_nt: TGTGCCAGCAGCGTAGCCGGGGGCTCCTACAATGAGCAGTTCTTC
cdr3_aa: CASSVAGGSYNEQFF

cdr3_length: 14
v_call: TRBV19
j_call: TRBJ1-1
d_call: TRBD1
clone_size: -
cdr3_nt: TGTGCCAGTAGTATATTCGACAGGGGGCTTGATAAGTTCTTT
cdr3_aa: CASSIFDRGLDKFF

cdr3_length: 11
v_call: TRBV28
j_call: TRBJ2-7
d_call: -
clone_size: -
cdr3_nt: TGTGCCAGCAGTCAGGGGAACGAGCAGTACTTC
cdr3_aa: CASSQGNEQYF

cdr3_length: 13
v_call: TRBV24-1
j_call: TRBJ2-5
d_call: -
clone_size: -
cdr3_nt: TGTGCCACCAGTGATCCAATCCAAGAGACCCAGTACTTC
cdr3_aa: CATSDPIQETQYF

cdr3_length: 14
v_call: TRBV11-2
j_call: TRBJ1-2
d_call: TRBD1
clone_size: -
cdr3_nt: TGTGCCAGCAGCTTCCCAGGGGGGTCCTATGGCTACACCTTC
cdr3_aa: CASSFPGGSYGYTF

cdr3_length: 15
v_call: TRBV5-6
j_call: TRBJ1-2
d_call: -
clone_size: few
cdr3_nt: TGTGCCAGCCGGAGTCAAGTACTCACTAACTATGGCTACACCTTC
cdr3_aa: CASRSQVLTNYGYTF